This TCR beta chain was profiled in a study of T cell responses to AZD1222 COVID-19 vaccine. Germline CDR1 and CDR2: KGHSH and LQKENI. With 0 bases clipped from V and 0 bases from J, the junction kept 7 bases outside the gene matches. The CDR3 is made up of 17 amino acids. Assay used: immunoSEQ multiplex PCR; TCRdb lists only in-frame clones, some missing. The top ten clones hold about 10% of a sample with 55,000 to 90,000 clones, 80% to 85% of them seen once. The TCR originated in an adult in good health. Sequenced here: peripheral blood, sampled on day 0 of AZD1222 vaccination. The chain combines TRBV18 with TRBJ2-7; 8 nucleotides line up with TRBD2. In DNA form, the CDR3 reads TGTGCCAGCTCACCACCCCTGGGACTAGGTAGCTCCTACGAGCAGTACTTC. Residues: CASSPPLGLGSSYEQYF.